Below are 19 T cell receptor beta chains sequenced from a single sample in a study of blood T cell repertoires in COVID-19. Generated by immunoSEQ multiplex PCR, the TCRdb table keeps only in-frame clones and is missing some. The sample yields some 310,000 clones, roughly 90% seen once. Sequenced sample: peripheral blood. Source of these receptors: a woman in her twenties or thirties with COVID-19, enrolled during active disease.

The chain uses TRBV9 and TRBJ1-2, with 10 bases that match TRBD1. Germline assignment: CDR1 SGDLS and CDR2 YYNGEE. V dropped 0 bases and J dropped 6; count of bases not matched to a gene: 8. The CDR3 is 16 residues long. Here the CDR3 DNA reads TGTGCCAGCAGCGTAGGGGGGACAGGGGCTTCAAATGGCTACACCTTC. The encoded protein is CASSVGGTGASNGYTF.

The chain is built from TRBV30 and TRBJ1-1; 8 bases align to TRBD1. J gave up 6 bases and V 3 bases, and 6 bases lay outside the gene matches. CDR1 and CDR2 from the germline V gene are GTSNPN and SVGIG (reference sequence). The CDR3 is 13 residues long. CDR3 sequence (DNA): TGTGCCTGGAGCACCAACAGGGGGGCTGAAGCTTTCTTT. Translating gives CAWSTNRGAEAFF.

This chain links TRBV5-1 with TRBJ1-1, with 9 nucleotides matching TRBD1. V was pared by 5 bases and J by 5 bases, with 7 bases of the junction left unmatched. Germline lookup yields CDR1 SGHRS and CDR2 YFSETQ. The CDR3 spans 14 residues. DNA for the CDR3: TGCGCCAGCAGGCCAGGGACAGGGTGGACTGAAGCTTTCTTT. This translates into CASRPGTGWTEAFF.

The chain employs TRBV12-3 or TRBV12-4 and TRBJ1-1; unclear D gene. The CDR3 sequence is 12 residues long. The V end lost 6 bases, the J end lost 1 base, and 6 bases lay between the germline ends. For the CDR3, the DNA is TGTGCCAGCAGACTTAAGAACACTGAAGCTTTCTTT. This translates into CASRLKNTEAFF.

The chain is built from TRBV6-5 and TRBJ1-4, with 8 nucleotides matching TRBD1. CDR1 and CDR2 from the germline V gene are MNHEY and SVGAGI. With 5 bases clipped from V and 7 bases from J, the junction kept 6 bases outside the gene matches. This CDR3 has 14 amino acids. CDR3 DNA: TGTGCCAGCAGTACCGGGACAGGTGTTGAAAAACTGTTTTTT. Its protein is CASSTGTGVEKLFF.

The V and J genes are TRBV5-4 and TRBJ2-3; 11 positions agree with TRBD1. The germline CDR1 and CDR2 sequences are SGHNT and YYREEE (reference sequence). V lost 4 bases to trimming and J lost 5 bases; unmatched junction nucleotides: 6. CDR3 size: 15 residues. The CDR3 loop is CASSVEGTGGDTQYF. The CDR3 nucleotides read TGTGCCAGCAGCGTAGAAGGGACAGGGGGAGATACGCAGTATTTT.

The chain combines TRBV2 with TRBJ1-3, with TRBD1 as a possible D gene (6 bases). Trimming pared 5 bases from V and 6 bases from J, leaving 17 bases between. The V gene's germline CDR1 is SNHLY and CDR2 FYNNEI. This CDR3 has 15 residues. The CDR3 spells CASSYGTGSSNTIYF. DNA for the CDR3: TGTGCCAGCAGTTACGGTACAGGGTCGTCAAACACCATATATTTT. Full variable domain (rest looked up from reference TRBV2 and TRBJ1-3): EPEVTQTPSHQVTQMGQEVILRCVPISNHLYFYWYRQILGQKVEFLVSFYNNEISEKSEIFDDQFSVERPDGSNFTLKIRSTKLEDSAMYFCASSYGTGSSNTIYFGEGSWLTVV.

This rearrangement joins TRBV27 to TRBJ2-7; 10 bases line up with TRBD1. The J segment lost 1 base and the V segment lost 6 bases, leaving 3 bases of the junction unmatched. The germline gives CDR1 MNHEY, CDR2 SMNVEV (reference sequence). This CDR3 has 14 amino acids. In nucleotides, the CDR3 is TGTGCCAGCAGCTGGACAGGGGGGTCCTACGAGCAGTACTTC. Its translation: CASSWTGGSYEQYF.

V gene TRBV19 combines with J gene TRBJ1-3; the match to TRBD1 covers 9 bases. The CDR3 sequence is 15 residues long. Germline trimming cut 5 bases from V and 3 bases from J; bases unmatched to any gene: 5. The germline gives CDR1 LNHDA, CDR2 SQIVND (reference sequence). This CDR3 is CASSSLGQGGNTIYF. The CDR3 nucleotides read TGTGCCAGTAGTTCATTGGGACAGGGTGGAAACACCATATATTTT.

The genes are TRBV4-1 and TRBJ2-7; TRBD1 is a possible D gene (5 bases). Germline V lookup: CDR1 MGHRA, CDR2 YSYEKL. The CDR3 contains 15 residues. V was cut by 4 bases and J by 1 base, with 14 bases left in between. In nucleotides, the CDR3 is TGCGCCAGCAGCCGCACGACAGCCATATCCTACGAGCAGTACTTC. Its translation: CASSRTTAISYEQYF.

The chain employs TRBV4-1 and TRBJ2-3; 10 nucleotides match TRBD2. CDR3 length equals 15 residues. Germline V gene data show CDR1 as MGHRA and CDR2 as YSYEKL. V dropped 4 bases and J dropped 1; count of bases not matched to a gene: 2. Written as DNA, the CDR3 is TGCGCCAGCAGCCTTGGACTAGCGGGCACAGATACGCAGTATTTT. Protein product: CASSLGLAGTDTQYF.

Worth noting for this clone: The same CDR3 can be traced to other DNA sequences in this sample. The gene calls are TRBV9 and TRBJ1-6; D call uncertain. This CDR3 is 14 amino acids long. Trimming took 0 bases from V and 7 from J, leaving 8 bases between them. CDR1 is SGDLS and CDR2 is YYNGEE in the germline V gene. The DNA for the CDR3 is TGTGCCAGCAGCGTAGGGGGAGGAAATTCACCCCTCCACTTT. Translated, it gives CASSVGGGNSPLHF.

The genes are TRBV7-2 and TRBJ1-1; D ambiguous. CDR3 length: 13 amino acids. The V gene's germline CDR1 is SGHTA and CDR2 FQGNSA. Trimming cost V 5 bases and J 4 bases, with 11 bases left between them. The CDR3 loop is CASSLNRGTEAFF. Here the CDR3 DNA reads TGTGCCAGCAGCCTGAACCGGGGCACTGAAGCTTTCTTT.

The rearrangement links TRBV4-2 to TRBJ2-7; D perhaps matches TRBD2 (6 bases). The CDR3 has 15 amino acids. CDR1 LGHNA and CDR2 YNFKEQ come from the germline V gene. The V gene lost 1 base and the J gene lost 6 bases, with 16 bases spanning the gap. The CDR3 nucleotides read TGTGCCAGCAGCCAAGTCCCAGGGACTGAGCGCGAGCAGTACTTC. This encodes CASSQVPGTEREQYF.

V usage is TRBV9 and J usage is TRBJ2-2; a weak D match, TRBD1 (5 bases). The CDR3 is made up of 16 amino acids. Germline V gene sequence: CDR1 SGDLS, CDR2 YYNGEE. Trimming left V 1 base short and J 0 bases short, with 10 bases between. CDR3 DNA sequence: TGTGCCAGCAGCGTAAAGTTAGGGGCGAACACCGGGGAGCTGTTTTTT. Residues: CASSVKLGANTGELFF.

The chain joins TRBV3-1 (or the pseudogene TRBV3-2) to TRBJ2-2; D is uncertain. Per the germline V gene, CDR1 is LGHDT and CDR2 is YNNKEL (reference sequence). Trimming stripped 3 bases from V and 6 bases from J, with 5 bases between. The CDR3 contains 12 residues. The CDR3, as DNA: TGTGCCAGCAGCCAGCGCCCCGGGGAGCTGTTTTTT. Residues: CASSQRPGELFF.

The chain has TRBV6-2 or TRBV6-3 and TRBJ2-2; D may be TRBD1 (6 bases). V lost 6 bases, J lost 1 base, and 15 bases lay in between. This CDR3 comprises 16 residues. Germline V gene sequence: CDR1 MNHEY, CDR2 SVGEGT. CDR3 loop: CASSPSMTGNTGELFF. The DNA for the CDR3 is TGTGCCAGCAGCCCCTCAATGACAGGGAACACCGGGGAGCTGTTTTTT.

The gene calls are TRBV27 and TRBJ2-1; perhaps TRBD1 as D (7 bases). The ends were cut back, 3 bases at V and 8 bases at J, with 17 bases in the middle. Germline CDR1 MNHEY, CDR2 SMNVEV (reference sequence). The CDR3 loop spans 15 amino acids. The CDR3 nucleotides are TGTGCCAGCAGTTTTTCGGCAGGGGGGTACTATGAGCAGTTCTTC. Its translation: CASSFSAGGYYEQFF.

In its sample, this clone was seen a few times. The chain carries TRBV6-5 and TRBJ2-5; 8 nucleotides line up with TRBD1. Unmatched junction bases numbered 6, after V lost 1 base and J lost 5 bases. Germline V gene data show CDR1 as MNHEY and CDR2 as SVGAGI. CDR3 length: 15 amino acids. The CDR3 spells CASSYWTGRMETQYF. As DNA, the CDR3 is TGTGCCAGCAGTTACTGGACAGGGAGGATGGAGACCCAGTACTTC.